Below are 32 T cell receptor beta chains sequenced from a single sample in a study of cytomegalovirus exposure and HLA in healthy donors. PCR used 60 Vbeta primers and 13 Jbeta primers. Here immunoSEQ multiplex PCR was the method, and the copy in TCRdb shows in-frame clones only, minus some. There are 20,000 or so clones in the sample, with approximately 23% held by the top ten. The specimen sequenced was PBMCs. Source of these receptors: a man between 60 and 70 years old in good health and CMV-seropositive.

The chain carries TRBV29-1 and TRBJ2-3, with TRBD2 identical over 13 bases. CDR1 and CDR2 (germline): SQVTM, ANQGSEA. The CDR3 spans 19 residues. V lost 6 bases, J lost 2 bases, and 17 bases stayed unmatched. Here the CDR3 reads CSVDRLAGGPARVTDTQYF. The CDR3 coding sequence is TGCAGCGTCGACCGACTAGCGGGAGGACCCGCGCGGGTCACAGATACGCAGTATTTT.

The chain has TRBV6-1 and TRBJ1-5, with TRBD1 matching 9 bases. Trimming took 5 bases from V and 2 from J; bases not matched to a gene: 4. This CDR3 is built from 15 residues. Germline V gives CDR1 MNHNS, CDR2 SASEGT. The CDR3 here is CASSPGQGGNQPQHF. CDR3 in DNA: TGTGCCAGCAGTCCGGGACAGGGAGGCAATCAGCCCCAGCATTTT.

The chain carries TRBV29-1 and TRBJ2-3, with 7 bases fitting TRBD2. The CDR3 consists of 12 residues. V shed 6 bases and J 6 bases; nucleotides not matched to a gene: 6. CDR1 and CDR2 from the germline V gene are SQVTM and ANQGSEA. The CDR3 bases are TGCAGCGTCCCCCTCGGGGGGGATACGCAGTATTTT. Its protein is CSVPLGGDTQYF.

The chain is built from TRBV27 and TRBJ1-2; 10 bases line up with TRBD1. Germline V gene sequence: CDR1 MNHEY, CDR2 SMNVEV (reference sequence). V shed 3 bases, J shed 8 bases, and the junction held 6 bases outside the gene matches. There are 14 residues in the CDR3. The CDR3 DNA is TGTGCCAGCAGTTTGGACAGGGGGGGCCACGGCTACACCTTC. Its protein product is CASSLDRGGHGYTF.

The rearrangement uses TRBV19 and TRBJ2-7; 8 nucleotides match TRBD2. After removal of 10 bases from V and 2 bases from J, the junction contained 10 bases not matched to a gene. This CDR3 spans 14 amino acids. The germline V gene has CDR1 LNHDA and CDR2 SQIVND (reference sequence). The CDR3: CATEGREGPYEQYF. The CDR3 nucleotides are TGTGCCACCGAGGGACGGGAGGGCCCCTACGAGCAGTACTTC.

V is TRBV6-5 and J is TRBJ1-2, with a tentative D call TRBD1 (5 bases). This CDR3 spans 12 amino acids. Trimming removed 2 bases from V and 7 bases from J, with 8 bases in between. Germline CDR1 is MNHEY and CDR2 is SVGAGI. The CDR3 sequence: CASSYQGGGYTF. In DNA, the CDR3 is TGTGCCAGCAGTTACCAGGGTGGTGGCTACACCTTC.

V and J are TRBV29-1 and TRBJ2-3, with a tentative D call TRBD2 (5 bases). CDR1 is SQVTM and CDR2 is ANQGSEA in the germline V gene. The CDR3 is 17 residues long. V gave up 3 bases and J gave up 3 bases, with 22 bases separating them. Here the CDR3 reads CSVDGRVAPGTTDTQYF. In DNA form, the CDR3 reads TGCAGCGTTGACGGCAGAGTAGCCCCGGGAACGACAGATACGCAGTATTTT.

The chain links TRBV7-2 to TRBJ1-5; D possibly corresponds to TRBD1 (6 bases). V gave up 6 bases and J gave up 6 bases, with 15 bases separating them. CDR1 and CDR2 (germline): SGHTA, FQGNSA. This CDR3 region has 14 residues. CDR3 protein: CASSSDRWFQPQHF. The CDR3 DNA reads as TGTGCCAGCAGTTCCGACAGGTGGTTTCAGCCCCAGCATTTT. The full variable domain, rest sourced from reference TRBV7-2 and TRBJ1-5, is GAGVSQSPSNKVTEKGKDVELRCDPISGHTALYWYRQSLGQGLEFLIYFQGNSAPDKSGLPSDRFSAERTGGSVSTLTIQRTQQEDSAVYLCASSSDRWFQPQHFGDGTRLSIL.

The gene calls are TRBV2 and TRBJ1-1; no definite D call. The germline V gene has CDR1 SNHLY and CDR2 FYNNEI. The CDR3 is 13 residues long. The V gene lost 6 bases and the J gene lost 1 base, with 9 bases spanning the gap. The CDR3 loop reads CASRQHQNTEAFF. In DNA form, the CDR3 reads TGTGCCAGCAGGCAACACCAGAACACTGAAGCTTTCTTT.

The rearrangement uses TRBV5-1 and TRBJ2-5; D call uncertain. The V gene's germline CDR1 is SGHRS and CDR2 YFSETQ. Trimming cost V 1 base and J 4 bases, with 5 bases left between them. CDR3 length equals 12 residues. CDR3: CASSLPGETQYF. DNA for the CDR3: TGCGCCAGCAGCTTGCCCGGAGAGACCCAGTACTTC.

The V call is TRBV19, the J call TRBJ2-7; 7 bases match TRBD2. The CDR3 spans 14 residues. V dropped 4 bases and J dropped 4; count of bases not matched to a gene: 7. Germline-derived CDR1 and CDR2 are LNHDA and SQIVND (reference sequence). As DNA, the CDR3 is TGTGCCAGTAGTAAGGTGACAGCGGGATACGAGCAGTACTTC. Amino acid sequence: CASSKVTAGYEQYF.

Here the CDR3 DNA reads TGTGCCAGCAGCACCCAGAGTACCCGGGCGGGCGGCTACACCTTC. As protein: CASSTQSTRAGGYTF. This chain connects TRBV9 to TRBJ1-2; D is undetermined. The germline CDR1 and CDR2 sequences are SGDLS and YYNGEE. This CDR3 region has 15 residues. Trimming pared 4 bases from V and 8 bases from J, leaving 21 bases between.

This sequence joins TRBV27 and TRBJ2-7, with D maybe TRBD2 (6 bases). The CDR3 runs 16 residues. Trimming removed 3 bases at V and 2 bases at J, with 17 bases between. Germline loops: CDR1 MNHEY, CDR2 SMNVEV (reference sequence). CDR3 protein: CASSFLGLGSAYEQYF. CDR3 sequence (DNA): TGTGCCAGCAGTTTTTTGGGACTGGGGAGCGCCTACGAGCAGTACTTC.

Remarks on this clone: The germline gene is not matched at one end of the junction; a read error may be the cause. This chain links TRBV6-1 with TRBJ2-3; tentatively, D is TRBD2 (6 bases). The V gene's germline CDR1 is MNHNS and CDR2 SASEGT. CDR3 length: 15 residues. The DNA for the CDR3 is TGTGCCAGCAGTGCCCTAGCGTCTAGCACAGATACGCAGTACTTT. It yields the protein CASSALASSTDTQYF.

The gene calls are TRBV5-1 and TRBJ2-1; D unclear. This CDR3 spans 12 amino acids. The germline V gene has CDR1 SGHRS and CDR2 YFSETQ. V lost 2 bases and J 8 bases, leaving 8 bases between the germline ends. The CDR3 reads CASSFGPDEQFF. As DNA, the CDR3 is TGCGCCAGCAGCTTTGGGCCAGATGAGCAGTTCTTC. The whole variable domain, remainder taken from reference TRBV5-1 and TRBJ2-1, is KAGVTQTPRYLIKTRGQQVTLSCSPISGHRSVSWYQQTPGQGLQFLFEYFSETQRNKGNFPGRFSGRQFSNSRSEMNVSTLELGDSALYLCASSFGPDEQFFGPGTRLTVL.

The rearrangement links TRBV30 to TRBJ1-4, with 8 nucleotides matching TRBD1. CDR1 and CDR2 from the germline V gene are GTSNPN and SVGIG (reference sequence). V shed 8 bases and J 4 bases; nucleotides not matched to a gene: 12. There are 15 residues in the CDR3. The CDR3 spells CAGGLGQGSNEKLFF. Here the CDR3 DNA reads TGTGCCGGGGGCTTAGGACAGGGAAGTAATGAAAAACTGTTTTTT. Complete variable domain (other parts from reference TRBV30 and TRBJ1-4): SQTIHQWPATLVQPVGSPLSLECTVEGTSNPNLYWYRQAAGRGLQLLFYSVGIGQISSEVPQNLSASRPQDRQFILSSKKLLLSDSGFYLCAGGLGQGSNEKLFFGSGTQLSVL.

CDR3 sequence reads: CASSPRGGGSYEQYF. CDR3 DNA sequence: TGTGCCAGCAGCCCGAGGGGGGGAGGATCCTACGAGCAGTACTTC. The rearrangement uses TRBV28 and TRBJ2-7, with D perhaps TRBD2 (7 bases). V was pared by 6 bases and J by 1 base, with 16 bases between. The CDR3 has 15 amino acids. Germline V gives CDR1 MDHEN, CDR2 SYDVKM.

CDR3 amino acids: CASSHFGAGKNEQYF. The CDR3 coding sequence is TGTGCCAGCAGCCACTTTGGGGCGGGAAAGAACGAGCAGTACTTC. The chain joins TRBV13 to TRBJ2-7; weak D call: TRBD2 (6 bases). This CDR3 region has 15 residues. V gave up 5 bases and J gave up 5 bases, with 19 bases separating them. From germline, CDR1 is PRHDT and CDR2 FYEKMQ (reference sequence).

Judged by frequency, this clone is medium-sized. The chain employs TRBV6-5 and TRBJ2-1; 8 bases fit TRBD1. Trimming removed 0 bases from V and 2 bases from J; junction bases left unmatched: 0. In germline, CDR1 is MNHEY, CDR2 SVGAGI. The CDR3 covers 15 residues. The chain's CDR3 is CASSYSDRAYNEQFF. In nucleotides, the CDR3 is TGTGCCAGCAGTTACTCGGACAGGGCCTACAATGAGCAGTTCTTC.

J is TRBJ2-3 and V is TRBV29-1; 11 bases align to TRBD1. Trimming took 1 base from V and 4 from J; bases not matched to a gene: 4. Germline V lookup: CDR1 SQVTM, CDR2 ANQGSEA. The CDR3 has 15 residues. CDR3: CSVEGWGQGADTQYF. In nucleotides, the CDR3 is TGCAGCGTTGAAGGGTGGGGACAGGGGGCAGATACGCAGTATTTT.

The V call is TRBV7-6, the J call TRBJ2-7; the match to TRBD2 covers 12 bases. In germline, CDR1 is SGHVS, CDR2 FNYEAQ. This CDR3 contains 15 residues. The J segment lost 6 bases and the V segment lost 5 bases, leaving 8 bases of the junction unmatched. The CDR3 loop reads CASSRTSGESPEQYF. The CDR3 nucleotides read TGTGCCAGCAGCCGGACTAGCGGGGAATCCCCCGAGCAGTACTTC.

The chain has TRBV29-1 and TRBJ1-1; 9 nucleotides match TRBD1. CDR3 length: 14 amino acids. V trimming: 6 bases; J trimming: 5 bases; junction bases outside the gene matches: 10. Germline V gene data show CDR1 as SQVTM and CDR2 as ANQGSEA. This CDR3 is CSVGDRGERTEAFF. The CDR3 region has the DNA TGCAGCGTGGGAGACAGGGGGGAGAGGACTGAAGCTTTCTTT.

This clone ranks as medium-sized (0.01 to 0.1%) in terms of frequency. The chain has TRBV4-1 and TRBJ2-3; D gene unclear. This CDR3 region has 13 residues. V gave up 4 bases and J gave up 0 bases, with 5 bases separating them. In germline, CDR1 is MGHRA, CDR2 YSYEKL. The CDR3: CASSPPSTDTQYF. DNA for the CDR3: TGCGCCAGCAGCCCCCCGAGCACAGATACGCAGTATTTT.

CDR3 DNA: TGCGCCAGCAGCTTGACAGGGATGGATGGCTACACCTTC. It specifies CASSLTGMDGYTF. V is TRBV5-1 and J is TRBJ1-2; tentatively, D is TRBD1 (6 bases). The length of the CDR3 is 13 residues. V lost 1 base and J 6 bases, leaving 10 bases between the germline ends. Germline V gene lookup returns CDR1 SGHRS and CDR2 YFSETQ.

This chain joins TRBV19 and TRBJ1-2, with 11 bases aligning to TRBD1. The CDR3 totals 16 residues. The V segment lost 5 bases and the J segment 2 bases; nucleotides outside the gene matches: 7. The germline CDR1 and CDR2 sequences are LNHDA and SQIVND (reference sequence). CDR3: CASSRADRGLNYGYTF. Written as DNA, the CDR3 is TGTGCCAGTAGTCGTGCGGACAGGGGGCTGAACTATGGCTACACCTTC.

This chain links TRBV19 with TRBJ1-1, with a possible D match to TRBD1 (6 bases). CDR1 and CDR2 from the germline V gene are LNHDA and SQIVND (reference sequence). The CDR3 consists of 12 residues. V lost 6 bases and J 4 bases, leaving 9 bases between the germline ends. In nucleotides, the CDR3 is TGTGCCAGTAGACAGGGCTCCACTGAAGCTTTCTTT. Its protein is CASRQGSTEAFF.

The chain combines TRBV2 with TRBJ1-2; 7 bases agree with TRBD1. This CDR3 region has 13 residues. CDR1 is SNHLY and CDR2 is FYNNEI in the germline V gene. Trimming took 1 base from V and 7 from J; bases not matched to a gene: 3. The CDR3 spells CASSEDRGGGYTF. DNA of the CDR3: TGTGCCAGCAGTGAAGACAGGGGTGGTGGCTACACCTTC.

The chain employs TRBV2 and TRBJ2-2, with TRBD2 matching over 9 bases. The ends lost 6 bases at V and 5 bases at J; junction bases unmatched: 4. The CDR3 has 14 residues. Germline V CDR1 and CDR2: SNHLY, FYNNEI. This CDR3 is CASSLAGVTGELFF. CDR3 nucleotide sequence: TGTGCCAGCAGCTTAGCGGGAGTAACCGGGGAGCTGTTTTTT.

This rearrangement joins TRBV2 to TRBJ1-1; D remains ambiguous. Germline V lookup: CDR1 SNHLY, CDR2 FYNNEI. The CDR3 is made up of 13 amino acids. V was clipped by 7 bases and J by 6 bases, with 15 bases between them. CDR3 sequence: CASTPSGRAEAFF. CDR3 sequence (DNA): TGTGCCAGCACCCCAAGCGGTAGGGCTGAAGCTTTCTTT.

The chain combines TRBV5-1 with TRBJ2-3; 9 bases align to TRBD2. Germline lookup yields CDR1 SGHRS and CDR2 YFSETQ. There are 15 residues in the CDR3. V trimming: 3 bases; J trimming: 1 base; junction bases outside the gene matches: 3. The chain's CDR3 is CASSYSGSGTDTQYF. Here the CDR3 DNA reads TGCGCCAGCAGCTATAGCGGGAGCGGCACAGATACGCAGTATTTT.

The rearrangement joins TRBV2 to TRBJ2-5, with 8 bases fitting TRBD1. V lost 8 bases and J lost 3; bases outside the gene matches: 8. CDR3 length: 14 amino acids. The V gene's germline CDR1 is SNHLY and CDR2 FYNNEI. CDR3 region: CASGAVTGEETQYF. The CDR3 coding sequence is TGTGCCAGCGGAGCGGTGACAGGGGAAGAGACCCAGTACTTC.

This chain joins TRBV6-5 and TRBJ1-2, with D tentatively TRBD1 (6 bases). The CDR3 contains 14 residues. In germline, CDR1 is MNHEY, CDR2 SVGAGI. Trimming left V 2 bases short and J 7 bases short, with 14 bases between. The CDR3, as DNA: TGTGCCAGCAGTTACGGCGGGGGCGCGAGTGGCTACACCTTC. Translated: CASSYGGGASGYTF.